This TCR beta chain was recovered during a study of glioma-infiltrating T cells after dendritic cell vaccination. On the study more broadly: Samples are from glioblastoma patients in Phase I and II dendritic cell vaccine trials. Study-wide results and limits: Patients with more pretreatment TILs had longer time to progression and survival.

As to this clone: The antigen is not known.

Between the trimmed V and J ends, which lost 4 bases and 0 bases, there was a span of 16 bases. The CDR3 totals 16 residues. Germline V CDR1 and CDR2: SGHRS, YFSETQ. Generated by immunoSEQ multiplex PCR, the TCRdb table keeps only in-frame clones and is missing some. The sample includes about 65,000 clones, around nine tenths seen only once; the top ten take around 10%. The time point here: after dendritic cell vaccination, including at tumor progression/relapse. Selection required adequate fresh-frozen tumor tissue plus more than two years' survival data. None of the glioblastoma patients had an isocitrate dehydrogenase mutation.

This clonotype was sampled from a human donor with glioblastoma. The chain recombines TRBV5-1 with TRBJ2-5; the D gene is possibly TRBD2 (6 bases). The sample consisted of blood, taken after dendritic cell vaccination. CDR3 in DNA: TGCGCCAGCAGCGGCGGGGCAAACAGAAACCAAGAGACCCAGTACTTC. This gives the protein CASSGGANRNQETQYF. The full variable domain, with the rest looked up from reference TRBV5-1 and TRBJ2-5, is KAGVTQTPRYLIKTRGQQVTLSCSPISGHRSVSWYQQTPGQGLQFLFEYFSETQRNKGNFPGRFSGRQFSNSRSEMNVSTLELGDSALYLCASSGGANRNQETQYFGPGTRLLVL.